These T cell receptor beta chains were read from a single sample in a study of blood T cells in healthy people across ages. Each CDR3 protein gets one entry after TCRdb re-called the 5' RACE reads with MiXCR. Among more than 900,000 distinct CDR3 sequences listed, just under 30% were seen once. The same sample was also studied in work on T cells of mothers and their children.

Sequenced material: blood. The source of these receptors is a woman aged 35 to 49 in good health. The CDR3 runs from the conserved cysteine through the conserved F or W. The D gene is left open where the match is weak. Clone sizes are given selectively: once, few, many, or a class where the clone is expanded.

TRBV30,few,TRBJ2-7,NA,TGTGCCTGGAGTAGGGGGGCCGTCTACAATGAGCAGTACTTC,CAWSRGAVYNEQYF
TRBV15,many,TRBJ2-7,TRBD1,TGTGCCACCAGCAGACCCCCGGGACAGGGATACGAGCAGTACTTC,CATSRPPGQGYEQYF
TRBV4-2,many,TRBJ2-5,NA,TGTGCCAGCAGCCAAGATGAAGCCTCCGGGTGGGAGACCCAGTACTTC,CASSQDEASGWETQYF
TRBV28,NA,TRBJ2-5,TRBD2,TGTGCCAGCAGTTCGGTGGGGAGGGTGGAGGAGACCCAGTACTTC,CASSSVGRVEETQYF
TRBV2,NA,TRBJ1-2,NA,TGTGCCAGCAGCGCCCAAGGGCGCCCGGGTAACTATGGCTACACCTTC,CASSAQGRPGNYGYTF
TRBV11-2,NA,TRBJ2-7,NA,TGTGCCAGCAGCTTAGCGGGGGTCGGGATAAGTCGCGAGCAGTACTTC,CASSLAGVGISREQYF
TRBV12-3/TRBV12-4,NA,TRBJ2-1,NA,TGTGCCAGCAGTTTAGAGATAGCGTATGAGCAGTTCTTC,CASSLEIAYEQFF
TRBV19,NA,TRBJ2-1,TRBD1,TGTGCCAGTAGTATAGAGGGGACAGGGTGGGATGTGCAGTTCTTC,CASSIEGTGWDVQFF
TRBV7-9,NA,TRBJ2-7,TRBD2,TGTGCCAGCAGCTTAGGGGTAGGGAGGGACGAGCAGTACTTC,CASSLGVGRDEQYF
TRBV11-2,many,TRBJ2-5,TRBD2,TGTGCCAGCAGGAGGCTAGCGGGAGGGCGGACCCAGTACTTC,CASRRLAGGRTQYF
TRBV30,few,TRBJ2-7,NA,TGTGCCTGCCAAGGGCAGGAGAAGTACGAGCAGTACTTC,CACQGQEKYEQYF
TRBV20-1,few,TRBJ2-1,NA,TGCAGTGCTAGAGAGTGGGCCGACAATGAGCAGTTCTTC,CSAREWADNEQFF
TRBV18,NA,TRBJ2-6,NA,TGTGCCAGCTCACAGCAAACACGGACCTCTGGGGCCAACGTCCTGACTTTC,CASSQQTRTSGANVLTF
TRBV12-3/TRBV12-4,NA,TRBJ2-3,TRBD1,TGTGCCAGCAGTTTGGGGACAGCTCTTGGCACAGATACGCAGTATTTT,CASSLGTALGTDTQYF
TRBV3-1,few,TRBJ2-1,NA,TGTGCCAGCAGCCAAGACCCCAATGAGCAGTTCTTC,CASSQDPNEQFF
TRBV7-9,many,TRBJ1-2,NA,TGTGCCAGCACCATGACCCGGGGGCCTAACTATGGCTACACCTTC,CASTMTRGPNYGYTF
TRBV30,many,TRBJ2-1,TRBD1,TGTGCCTGGAGTAGGGACAGGTACAATGAGCAGTTCTTC,CAWSRDRYNEQFF
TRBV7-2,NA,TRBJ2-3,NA,TGTGCCAGCAGCTTAGTCCAGGGTGACACAGATACGCAGTATTTT,CASSLVQGDTDTQYF
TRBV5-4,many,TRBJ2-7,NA,TGTGCCAGCAGCTTGCTTTCGTCCTCCTACGAGCAGTACTTC,CASSLLSSSYEQYF
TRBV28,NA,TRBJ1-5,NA,TGTGCCAGCAGTTTATCATCACAGGAAGATAGCAATCAGCCCCAGCATTTT,CASSLSSQEDSNQPQHF
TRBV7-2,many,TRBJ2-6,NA,TGTGCCAGCACCCGCCGGGGCACCATCTCTGGGGCCAACGTCCTGACTTTC,CASTRRGTISGANVLTF
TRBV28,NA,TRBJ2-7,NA,TGTGCCAGCGGACAGTTTCCAAAGGACGAGCAGTACTTC,CASGQFPKDEQYF
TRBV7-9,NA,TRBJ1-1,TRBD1,TGTGCCAGCAGCTTAAGGACAGGGGATGGCACTGAAGCTTTCTTT,CASSLRTGDGTEAFF
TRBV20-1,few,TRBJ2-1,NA,TGCAGTCCCTCCGGGGGGCTGGTCGAGCAGTTCTTC,CSPSGGLVEQFF
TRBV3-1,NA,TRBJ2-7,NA,TGTGCCAGCAGCCAAGGGGGTAGCGGTACCTACGAGCAGTACTTC,CASSQGGSGTYEQYF
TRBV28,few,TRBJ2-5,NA,TGTGCCAGCCTCATCGGGACGGGGAAGGGGGAGCAGTACTTC,CASLIGTGKGEQYF
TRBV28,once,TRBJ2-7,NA,TGTGCCAGCAGTTTAGTAGTAGCGCGAGGCGAGCAGTACTTC,CASSLVVARGEQYF